These 17 T cell receptor beta chains share one sample of origin, sequenced in a study of identical twins. TCRdb re-called the 5' RACE reads through MiXCR, storing one row per CDR3 protein. The table records under 300,000 distinct CDR3 sequences, roughly 13% of them present only once. These same records also appear under a second study, on yellow fever vaccine responses in identical twins.

The sequenced sample was memory (CD45RO+) T cells sorted from blood. Receptors were obtained from a woman under 30 in good health.

The J gene is TRBJ2-5, the V gene TRBV28, with D possibly matching TRBD2 (5 bases). Trimming pared 6 bases from V and 1 base from J, leaving 18 bases between. The CDR3 length is 16 residues. CDR1 is MDHEN, CDR2 SYDVKM, per germline. The CDR3 here is CASSLSPGRGQETQYF. Here the CDR3 DNA reads TGTGCCAGCAGCCTTTCTCCGGGTCGGGGCCAAGAGACCCAGTACTTC.

This clonotype occurred many times. The V call is TRBV6-1, the J call TRBJ1-2; maybe TRBD1 (5 bases). Germline V gene lookup returns CDR1 MNHNS and CDR2 SASEGT. Trimming removed 6 bases at V and 7 bases at J, with 18 bases between. The CDR3 spans 14 residues. The CDR3 nucleotides read TGTGCCAGCAGCCGTCAGCCAGGGATAGGTGGCTACACCTTC. The encoded protein is CASSRQPGIGGYTF.

The chain couples TRBV5-1 to TRBJ2-1; 7 nucleotides match TRBD1. The J segment lost 3 bases and the V segment lost 8 bases, leaving 2 bases of the junction unmatched. From germline, CDR1 is SGHRS and CDR2 YFSETQ. CDR3 size: 12 residues. Written as DNA, the CDR3 is TGCGCCAGTCGACAGGGCTACAATGAGCAGTTCTTC. It specifies CASRQGYNEQFF.

The chain is built from TRBV6-2 or TRBV6-3 and TRBJ2-1; 11 nucleotides align to TRBD2. The trim removed 6 bases at V and 7 bases at J, leaving 8 bases unmatched. The length of the CDR3 is 15 residues. The germline V gene has CDR1 MNHEY and CDR2 SVGEGT. The DNA of the CDR3 is TGTGCCAGCAGGGGAACTAGCGGGAGAGGAAATGAGCAGTTCTTC. Translation: CASRGTSGRGNEQFF.

This clonotype was recorded a few times. V and J are TRBV7-2 and TRBJ2-3, with D unresolved. The CDR3 is made up of 12 amino acids. Trimming stripped 5 bases from V and 6 bases from J, with 9 bases between. Germline lookup yields CDR1 SGHTA and CDR2 FQGNSA. The CDR3 here is CASSRTRDTQYF. DNA for the CDR3: TGTGCCAGCAGCCGAACACGTGATACGCAGTATTTT.

This clonotype has at least ten counts. This chain uses TRBV12-3 or TRBV12-4 with TRBJ2-1; 7 bases match TRBD1. Trimming cost V 1 base and J 10 bases; bases outside gene matches: 4. The CDR3 is made up of 13 amino acids. Written as DNA, the CDR3 is TGTGCCAGCAGTTTAGAAGGGGGCATGGAGCAGTTCTTC. This translates into CASSLEGGMEQFF.

This chain uses TRBV5-1 with TRBJ2-3; 15 nucleotides agree with TRBD2. V lost 3 bases and J lost 1; bases outside the gene matches: 6. CDR3 length: 18 amino acids. Germline-derived CDR1 and CDR2 are SGHRS and YFSETQ. CDR3 amino acids: CASSSSGLAGGRTDTQYF. The CDR3 region has the DNA TGCGCCAGCAGCTCTTCCGGACTAGCGGGAGGGCGCACAGATACGCAGTATTTT.

This chain joins TRBV7-2 and TRBJ2-3; 9 bases line up with TRBD2. V lost 5 bases, J lost 6 bases, and 15 bases stayed unmatched. The germline gives CDR1 SGHTA, CDR2 FQGNSA. CDR3 length: 17 residues. The CDR3 protein is CASSPTGAGGQRDTQYF. CDR3 nucleotides: TGTGCCAGCAGCCCCACGGGAGCGGGAGGCCAGCGGGATACGCAGTATTTT.

This clonotype was seen only a few times. The chain links TRBV29-1 to TRBJ1-2, with D tentatively TRBD1 (6 bases). Trimming removed 3 bases at V and 1 base at J, with 6 bases between. This CDR3 region has 12 residues. Germline values: CDR1 SQVTM, CDR2 ANQGSEA. CDR3 DNA sequence: TGCAGCGTTGAGGACAGTAACTATGGCTACACCTTC. Its protein is CSVEDSNYGYTF.

In DNA, the CDR3 is TGTGCCAGCTCGTCGACAGGGGGATACAATGAGCAGTTCTTC. Protein product: CASSSTGGYNEQFF. The chain combines TRBV18 with TRBJ2-1; TRBD1 agrees at 9 bases. The junction had 4 bases not matched to a gene; V was cut back by 6 bases and J by 4 bases. CDR1 is KGHSH and CDR2 is LQKENI in the germline V gene. The CDR3 runs 14 residues.

The chain combines TRBV7-2 with TRBJ1-1, with 7 bases matching TRBD1. V trimming: 1 base; J trimming: 2 bases; junction bases outside the gene matches: 4. In germline, CDR1 is SGHTA, CDR2 FQGNSA. The CDR3 consists of 15 residues. This CDR3 is CASSLGTGANTEAFF. In DNA, the CDR3 is TGTGCCAGCAGCTTAGGAACAGGGGCTAACACTGAAGCTTTCTTT.

This clonotype has at least ten counts. CDR3: CASSSVLGENTEAFF. CDR3 DNA sequence: TGTGCCAGCAGTTCAGTATTAGGCGAGAACACTGAAGCTTTCTTT. The chain couples TRBV12-3 or TRBV12-4 to TRBJ1-1; D unresolved. This CDR3 has 15 residues. V was clipped by 4 bases and J by 1 base, with 13 bases between them.

This clonotype was detected a few times. This chain joins TRBV6-1 and TRBJ2-3, with TRBD1 matching 9 bases. Germline CDR1 MNHNS, CDR2 SASEGT. This CDR3 spans 16 amino acids. V shed 0 bases and J 3 bases; nucleotides not matched to a gene: 4. The CDR3 reads CASSEARDRATDTQYF. The CDR3 bases are TGTGCCAGCAGTGAAGCCCGGGACAGGGCTACAGATACGCAGTATTTT.

This clonotype has a count of ten or more. The chain carries TRBV6-2 or TRBV6-3 and TRBJ2-2; 9 bases align to TRBD2. The V gene's germline CDR1 is MNHEY and CDR2 SVGEGT. CDR3 length: 14 amino acids. The V gene end was trimmed by 7 bases and the J gene end by 11 bases; junction bases not matched to a gene: 11. CDR3 sequence reads: CASTEAGGPRELFF. CDR3 DNA: TGTGCCAGCACCGAAGCGGGAGGTCCCCGTGAGCTGTTTTTT.

This clonotype occurred a few times. This sequence joins TRBV5-1 and TRBJ2-2; D remains ambiguous. Germline V gene data show CDR1 as SGHRS and CDR2 as YFSETQ. Trimming took 4 bases from V and 2 from J, leaving 6 bases between them. The CDR3 is made up of 13 amino acids. The CDR3 loop is CASSLFNTGELFF. The DNA for the CDR3 is TGCGCCAGCAGCCTGTTCAACACCGGGGAGCTGTTTTTT. The complete variable domain, with remaining parts taken from reference TRBV5-1 and TRBJ2-2, reads KAGVTQTPRYLIKTRGQQVTLSCSPISGHRSVSWYQQTPGQGLQFLFEYFSETQRNKGNFPGRFSGRQFSNSRSEMNVSTLELGDSALYLCASSLFNTGELFFGEGSRLTVL.

V is TRBV15 and J is TRBJ1-4; 8 bases are shared with TRBD1. The germline V gene encodes CDR1 LNHNV and CDR2 YYDKDF (reference sequence). V dropped 4 bases and J dropped 0; count of bases not matched to a gene: 4. The CDR3 totals 16 residues. This CDR3 is CATSTGQGATNEKLFF. The CDR3 coding sequence is TGTGCCACCAGCACAGGACAGGGTGCAACTAATGAAAAACTGTTTTTT.

CDR3 in amino acids: CASSLIQVNTGELFF. CDR3 sequence (DNA): TGTGCCAGCAGCTTAATCCAGGTCAACACCGGGGAGCTGTTTTTT. The chain is built from TRBV7-9 and TRBJ2-2; D is undetermined. Per germline, CDR1 SEHNR and CDR2 FQNEAQ (reference sequence). The length of the CDR3 is 15 residues. V gave up 2 bases and J gave up 2 bases, with 9 bases separating them.